The 20 T cell receptor beta chains presented below share a single source sample, sequenced in a study of tumor-infiltrating lymphocytes in primary liver carcinoma. Reverse transcription of 450 to 500 ng total RNA with a constant-region primer produced TCR beta cDNA. Library construction for TCR beta comprised three nested multiplex PCR rounds performed with slightly modified ARM-PCR. Primers for the first two PCR rounds were TRBV1-TRBV30 forward primers and a C-beta reverse primer (roughly 10 cycles per round). MiXCR was run by TCRdb on the multiplex PCR reads, yielding one entry per CDR3 protein. Counted here are approximately 330,000 distinct CDR3 sequences, about 65% occurring once; the ten biggest clones make up roughly 6%. The researchers obtained blood RNA from unsorted whole blood and also extracted germline DNA. The sample comprised peripheral blood. The receptors originated from a man aged 40-49 years with primary liver carcinoma and hepatitis B virus infection.

Concerning this clonotype: The final CDR3 position lacks the conserved phenylalanine or tryptophan, pointing to a likely read error. This chain uses TRBV14 with TRBJ2-1, with a weak D call TRBD1 (5 bases). CDR1 and CDR2 (germline): SGHDN, FVKESK. V was shortened by 6 bases and J by 8 bases, with 26 bases between the two germline ends. The CDR3 extends over 17 amino acids. The CDR3 DNA follows: TGTGCCAGCAGTCGGAAAATCAACCCTCCAGGGTTCGATGAGCAGTTCTCC. Translating gives CASSRKINPPGFDEQFS.

This rearrangement joins TRBV16 to TRBJ2-1; a weak D match, TRBD1 (6 bases). Trimming pared 2 bases from V and 3 bases from J, leaving 14 bases between. This CDR3 is built from 16 residues. The V gene's germline CDR1 is KGHSY and CDR2 FQNENV. CDR3 DNA: TGTGCCAGCAGCCAAAGGGTACGACAGGTCTACAATGAGCAGTTCTTC. Protein sequence: CASSQRVRQVYNEQFF.

This clonotype is a singleton in its sample. J is TRBJ2-3 and V is TRBV11-3; D gene uncertain. Trimming cost V 7 bases and J 0 bases, with 11 bases left between them. This CDR3 contains 14 residues. Germline lookup yields CDR1 SGHNT and CDR2 YENEEA. CDR3 region: CASIPSGSTDTQYF. CDR3 coding DNA: TGTGCCAGCATCCCTAGTGGGAGCACAGATACGCAGTATTTT.

Concerning this clonotype: One end of the junction varies from germline; a read error may be responsible. V gene TRBV11-2 combines with J gene TRBJ2-7; TRBD1 agrees at 8 bases. CDR3 length: 14 amino acids. Germline CDR1 reads SGHAT; CDR2 reads FQNNGV. This CDR3 reads CAISLQGGSYEQYF. The DNA of the CDR3 is TGTGCCATCAGCTTACAGGGGGGTTCCTACGAGCAGTACTTC.

This chain connects TRBV28 to TRBJ1-3; 7 bases agree with TRBD1. The CDR3 runs 16 residues. J lost 1 base, V lost 3 bases, and 6 bases had no gene match. Germline V gene sequence: CDR1 MDHEN, CDR2 SYDVKM. In nucleotides, the CDR3 is TGTGCCAGCAGTTTGGACAGGATGTGGTCTGGAAACACCATATATTTT. This gives the protein CASSLDRMWSGNTIYF.

The gene calls are TRBV6-1 and TRBJ2-2; 9 positions match TRBD1. CDR1 and CDR2 from the germline V gene are MNHNS and SASEGT. The CDR3 runs to 18 residues. The V and J ends lost 2 bases and 1 base, in that order; junction bases with no gene match: 8. CDR3 DNA sequence: TGTGCCAGCAGTGAATTTACGACGGGACAGGGGAACACCGGGGAGCTGTTTTTT. Translated, it gives CASSEFTTGQGNTGELFF.

On this clonotype itself: A single base separates this from a much larger clone, so it may be a read error. V is TRBV6-6 and J is TRBJ2-5, with TRBD2 identical over 14 bases. Germline CDR1 is MNHNY and CDR2 is SVGAGI (reference sequence). The CDR3 is 18 amino acids. In DNA, the CDR3 is TGTGCCACCAGAGGGACTAGCGGGAGTGAATGGTACCAAGAGACCGAGTACTTC. This sequence encodes CATRGTSGSEWYQETEYF.

The table lists this clonotype with a count of one. At one end, the junction sequence differs from germline, possibly due to a read error. The chain combines TRBV4-1 with TRBJ2-1, with D uncertain. Germline CDR1 reads MGHRA; CDR2 reads YSYEKL. There are 13 residues in the CDR3. The CDR3 sequence: CVSSVGRVNEQFF. CDR3 bases: TGCGTCAGCAGCGTCGGCAGAGTCAATGAGCAGTTCTTC.

The V and J genes are TRBV6-5 and TRBJ1-2; D may be TRBD1 (5 bases). Per germline, CDR1 MNHEY and CDR2 SVGAGI. The CDR3 consists of 13 residues. The CDR3 reads CSSSLAQDRRYTF. The CDR3 bases are TGTAGCAGCAGTTTAGCACAGGATAGGCGCTACACCTTC.

The sample holds one count of this clonotype. Since a much larger clone is just one base distant, this may be a read error. The V gene is TRBV12-3 or TRBV12-4, the J gene TRBJ1-1; D not resolved. The CDR3 consists of 13 residues. CDR3 nucleotide sequence: TGTGCCGGCAGTTTAAACAGCGGCACTGAAGCTTTCTTT. It specifies CAGSLNSGTEAFF.

In the case of this clonotype: In this CDR3 the conserved last residue, phenylalanine or tryptophan, is missing, so a read error is likely. The CDR3 nucleotides are TGTGCCAGCAGCTCGCAGGGTGACATTGAAGCTTTCATT. Amino acids: CASSSQGDIEAFI. The rearrangement joins TRBV11-1 to TRBJ1-1; possible D gene TRBD1, 5 bases. Germline CDR1 reads SGHAT; CDR2 reads FQDESV (reference sequence). The CDR3 is 13 amino acids. V dropped 4 bases and J dropped 7 bases, with 13 bases sitting between them.

Note on this clonotype: With a much larger clone just one base away, this may be a read error. The chain has TRBV6-2 or TRBV6-3 and TRBJ2-5; TRBD1 might be the D (5 bases). V was pared by 10 bases and J by 1 base, with 31 bases between. CDR1 and CDR2 from the germline V gene are MNHEY and SVGEGT. This CDR3 is built from 19 residues. CDR3 loop: CATLIRPAQRRQFQETQYF. In DNA, the CDR3 is TGTGCCACCTTAATCCGACCCGCCCAACGGAGACAGTTCCAAGAGACCCAGTACTTC.

Turning to this clonotype: A much larger clonotype is one base distant, so this may be a read error. The chain uses TRBV4-1 and TRBJ1-1, with a weak D call TRBD1 (5 bases). The CDR3 consists of 13 residues. Germline CDR1 MGHRA, CDR2 YSYEKL. The CDR3 protein is CASSQDQVRDALF. CDR3 bases: TGCGCCAGCAGCCAAGATCAGGTCCGGGACGCTCTCTTT.

This clonotype has just a few counts. Just one base apart from a much larger clone, this may be a read error. The chain has TRBV6-5 and TRBJ1-4; possibly TRBD1 for D (6 bases). Germline CDR1 reads MNHEY; CDR2 reads SVGAGI. The CDR3 contains 12 residues. Trimming shortened V by 5 bases and J by 8 bases, and 9 bases separated the two germline ends. The CDR3 region is CASSTGSEKLFF. CDR3 nucleotides: TGTGCCAGCAGTACAGGGTCCGAAAAACTGTTTTTT.

V and J are TRBV29-1 and TRBJ2-7; possible D gene TRBD2, 5 bases. The CDR3 has 13 amino acids. Germline CDR1 SQVTM, CDR2 ANQGSEA. V lost 4 bases and J lost 3, with 13 bases in between. CDR3 bases: TGCAGCGTTGTCGGTAGGAGGATCTACGAGCAGTACTTC. It specifies CSVVGRRIYEQYF.

The chain recombines TRBV30 with TRBJ1-1; D call uncertain. This CDR3 has 13 residues. The germline V gene has CDR1 GTSNPN and CDR2 SVGIG (reference sequence). V lost 2 bases, J lost 5 bases, and 12 bases lay in between. The CDR3 sequence: CAWSKQRVTEAFF. DNA for the CDR3: TGTGCCTGGAGTAAGCAGAGGGTGACTGAAGCTTTCTTT.

This clonotype was counted a few times. V gene TRBV28 combines with J gene TRBJ2-5; TRBD1 matches 8 bases. Germline CDR1 MDHEN, CDR2 SYDVKM. V lost 8 bases and J lost 5; bases outside the gene matches: 4. CDR3 length: 12 residues. The CDR3 protein is CASAGQGETQYF. The DNA for the CDR3 is TGTGCCAGCGCCGGACAGGGTGAGACCCAGTACTTC.

Details on this clonotype: A much larger clone differs by one base, so this may be a read error. V gene TRBV6-2 or TRBV6-3 combines with J gene TRBJ1-1; a possible D gene is TRBD1 (5 bases). This CDR3 comprises 11 residues. CDR1 MNHEY and CDR2 SVGEGT come from the germline V gene. With 8 bases removed from V and 10 bases from J, the gap between germline ends came to 14 bases. The CDR3 sequence is CASARDSGAFF. CDR3 DNA: TGTGCCAGCGCCCGAGACAGTGGAGCTTTCTTT.

Concerning this clonotype: The final CDR3 position lacks the conserved phenylalanine or tryptophan, pointing to a likely read error. The rearrangement uses TRBV4-1 and TRBJ2-7; 7 bases line up with TRBD2. CDR1 and CDR2 (germline): MGHRA, YSYEKL. This CDR3 spans 14 amino acids. CDR3 sequence: CASSQTGGTYEQYS. Here the CDR3 DNA reads TGCGCCAGCAGCCAGACGGGAGGAACCTATGAGCAGTACTCC.

This clonotype was detected only a few times. The rearrangement joins TRBV6-1 to TRBJ2-1; no clear D. CDR3 length: 15 residues. In germline, CDR1 is MNHNS, CDR2 SASEGT. The V gene lost 2 bases and the J gene lost 5 bases, with 13 bases spanning the gap. CDR3 protein: CASSEPATAHNEQFF. As DNA, the CDR3 is TGTGCCAGCAGTGAACCCGCAACAGCGCACAATGAGCAGTTCTTC.